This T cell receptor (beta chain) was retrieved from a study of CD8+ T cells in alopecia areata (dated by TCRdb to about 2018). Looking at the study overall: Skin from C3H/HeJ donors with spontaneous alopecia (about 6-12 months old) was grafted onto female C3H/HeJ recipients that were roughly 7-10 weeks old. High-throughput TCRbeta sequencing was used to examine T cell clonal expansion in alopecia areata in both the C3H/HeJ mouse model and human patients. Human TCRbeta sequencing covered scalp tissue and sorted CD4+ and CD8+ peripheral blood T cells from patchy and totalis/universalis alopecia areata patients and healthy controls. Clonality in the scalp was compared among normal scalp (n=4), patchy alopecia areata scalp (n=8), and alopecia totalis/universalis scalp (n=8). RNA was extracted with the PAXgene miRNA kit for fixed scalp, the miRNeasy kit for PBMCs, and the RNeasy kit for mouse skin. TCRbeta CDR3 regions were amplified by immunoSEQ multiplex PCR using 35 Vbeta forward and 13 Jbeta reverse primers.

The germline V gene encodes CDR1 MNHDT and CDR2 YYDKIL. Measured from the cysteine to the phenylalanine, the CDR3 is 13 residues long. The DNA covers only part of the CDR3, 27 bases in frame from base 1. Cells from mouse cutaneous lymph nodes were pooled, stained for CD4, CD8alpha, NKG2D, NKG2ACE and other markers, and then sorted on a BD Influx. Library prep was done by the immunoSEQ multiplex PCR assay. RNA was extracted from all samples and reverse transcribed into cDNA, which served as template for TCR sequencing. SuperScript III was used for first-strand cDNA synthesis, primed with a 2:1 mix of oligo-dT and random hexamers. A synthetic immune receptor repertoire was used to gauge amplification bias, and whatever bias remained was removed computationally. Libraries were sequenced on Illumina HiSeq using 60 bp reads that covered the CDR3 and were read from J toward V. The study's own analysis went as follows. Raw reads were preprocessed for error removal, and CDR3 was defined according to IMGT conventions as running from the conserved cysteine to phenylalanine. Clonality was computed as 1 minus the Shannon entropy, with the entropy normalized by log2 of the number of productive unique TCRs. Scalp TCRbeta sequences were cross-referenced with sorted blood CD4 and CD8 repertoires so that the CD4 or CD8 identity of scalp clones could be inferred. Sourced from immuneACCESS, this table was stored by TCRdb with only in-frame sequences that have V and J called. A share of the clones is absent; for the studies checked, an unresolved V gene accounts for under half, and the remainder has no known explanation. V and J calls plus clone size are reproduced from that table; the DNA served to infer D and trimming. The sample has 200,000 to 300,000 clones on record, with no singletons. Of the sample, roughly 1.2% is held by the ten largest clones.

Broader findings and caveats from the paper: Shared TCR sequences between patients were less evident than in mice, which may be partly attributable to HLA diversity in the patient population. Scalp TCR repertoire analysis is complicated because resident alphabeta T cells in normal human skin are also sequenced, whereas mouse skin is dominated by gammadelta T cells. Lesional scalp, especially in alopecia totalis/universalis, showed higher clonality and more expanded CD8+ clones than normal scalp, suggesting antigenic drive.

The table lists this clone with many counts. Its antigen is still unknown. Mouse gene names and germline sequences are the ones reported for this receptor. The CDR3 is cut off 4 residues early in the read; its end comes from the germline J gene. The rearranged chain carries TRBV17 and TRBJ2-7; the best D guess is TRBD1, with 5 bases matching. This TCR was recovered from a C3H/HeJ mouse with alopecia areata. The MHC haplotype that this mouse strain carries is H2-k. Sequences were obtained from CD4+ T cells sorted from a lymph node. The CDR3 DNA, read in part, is TGTGCTAGCAGTAGAGAGCGAGGGGAT. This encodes CASSRERGD. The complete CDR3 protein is CASSRERGDEQYF.